The text below deals with one TCR beta chain. Its cognate antigen is unknown. The assay was immunoSEQ multiplex PCR, and TCRdb's table has in-frame clones only and misses some. The table shows about 5,700 clones, with approximately 89% occurring only once. This entry belongs to a study of chemoradiotherapy in HPV16-positive cancers. Study overall: A couple of HPV16-positive patients' cells yielded candidate HPV-specific clones and common motifs. Points from the study as a whole: During treatment, candidate HPV-specific clones and E7-related motifs expanded in tumor. HPV-specific T cells were functionally defined from only a couple of HPV16-positive patients. HPV-responsive T-cell expansion during chemoradiotherapy was linked to improved recurrence-free survival in HPV16-positive patients.

V lost 6 bases and J lost 6, with 8 bases in between. CDR1 LNHDA and CDR2 SQIVND come from the germline V gene (reference sequence). The CDR3 is made up of 11 amino acids. This sequence originates from a human donor with HPV-associated anogenital cancer. The chain has TRBV19 and TRBJ1-2; D is unresolved. The sample consisted of blood, taken from a patient who underwent chemoradiotherapy. The CDR3 DNA sequence: TGTGCCAGTAGAAAACAGCATGGCTACACCTTC. Translated: CASRKQHGYTF.